This TCR beta chain is drawn from a study of cytomegalovirus exposure and HLA in healthy donors. Looking at the study overall: There were about 85 million unique TCRs (from HLA-typed donors) in an early data release.

As for this clone: The antigen remains undetermined.

General study results and limits: A later analysis found common viral pathogens apparently linked to several of the most significant clusters.

A multiplex PCR was run with 60 Vbeta primers and 13 Jbeta primers. The assay was immunoSEQ multiplex PCR, and TCRdb's table has in-frame clones only and misses some. This sample contains fewer than 200,000 clones. Sequencing was done on a sample of PBMCs. The receptor's source is a woman in her fifties or sixties in good health and CMV-seronegative.

The CDR3 loop is CASSEGLAGTQTEQYF. CDR3 in DNA: TGTGCCAGCAGTGAGGGACTAGCGGGAACACAAACGGAGCAGTACTTC. The rearrangement links TRBV2 to TRBJ2-7; TRBD2 aligns across 13 bases. V shed 3 bases, J shed 7 bases, and the junction held 9 bases outside the gene matches. CDR1 SNHLY and CDR2 FYNNEI come from the germline V gene. The CDR3 contains 16 residues. Looking up the rest from reference TRBV2 and TRBJ2-7 gives the full variable domain: EPEVTQTPSHQVTQMGQEVILRCVPISNHLYFYWYRQILGQKVEFLVSFYNNEISEKSEIFDDQFSVERPDGSNFTLKIRSTKLEDSAMYFCASSEGLAGTQTEQYFGPGTRLTVT.